Below, 9 T cell receptor beta chains from the same sample are listed, as sequenced in a study of blood T cell repertoires in COVID-19. Some clones are missing from TCRdb's copy, which holds only in-frame ones; the method was immunoSEQ multiplex PCR. The sample contains roughly 200,000 clones, 80% to 90% of which appear only once. Sequencing used peripheral blood. These receptors came from a woman between 40 and 50 years old with COVID-19, enrolled during active disease.

The CDR3: CASSQGNRNTEAFF. CDR3 in DNA: TGCGCCAGCAGCCAGGGAAACAGGAACACTGAAGCTTTCTTT. The chain recombines TRBV5-1 with TRBJ1-1; the D gene is possibly TRBD1 (5 bases). V shed 4 bases and J shed 1 base, with 11 bases lying between them. Germline assignment: CDR1 SGHRS and CDR2 YFSETQ. CDR3 size: 14 residues.

The chain combines TRBV5-1 with TRBJ2-2; a weak D match, TRBD1 (6 bases). Germline lookup yields CDR1 SGHRS and CDR2 YFSETQ. Trimming pared 0 bases from V and 0 bases from J, leaving 9 bases between. This CDR3 region has 16 residues. The CDR3 is CASSLAGTTNTGELFF. The CDR3 DNA sequence: TGCGCCAGCAGCTTGGCCGGGACAACGAACACCGGGGAGCTGTTTTTT.

CDR3 residues: CAWSLGGLETQYF. CDR3 bases: TGTGCCTGGAGCCTGGGGGGGTTGGAGACCCAGTACTTC. This chain links TRBV30 with TRBJ2-5; 7 positions match TRBD2. Germline CDR1 and CDR2: GTSNPN and SVGIG (reference sequence). This CDR3 has 13 amino acids. With V trimmed by 3 bases and J by 5 bases, 6 bases remained unmatched.

V is TRBV30 and J is TRBJ2-1; D possibly corresponds to TRBD2 (6 bases). This CDR3 region has 13 residues. Per germline, CDR1 GTSNPN and CDR2 SVGIG (reference sequence). The V and J ends lost 1 base and 8 bases respectively, with 12 bases between them. The CDR3 nucleotides read TGTGCCTGGAGTGAGGTCCGCGGGGATGAGCAGTTCTTC. This encodes CAWSEVRGDEQFF.

This sequence joins TRBV7-9 and TRBJ2-2; 7 bases line up with TRBD2. The V and J ends lost 4 bases and 3 bases, in that order; junction bases with no gene match: 14. The CDR3 sequence is 18 residues long. Germline V gene lookup returns CDR1 SEHNR and CDR2 FQNEAQ (reference sequence). The CDR3 region is CASSSGGAGGSYTGELFF. CDR3 DNA sequence: TGTGCCAGCAGCTCCGGTGGGGCTGGCGGGAGTTACACCGGGGAGCTGTTTTTT. Full variable domain (remainder filled in from reference TRBV7-9 and TRBJ2-2): DTGVSQNPRHKITKRGQNVTFRCDPISEHNRLYWYRQTLGQGPEFLTYFQNEAQLEKSRLLSDRFSAERPKGSFSTLEIQRTEQGDSAMYLCASSSGGAGGSYTGELFFGEGSRLTVL.

There are many counts of this clone. This chain joins TRBV7-9 and TRBJ2-7; no firm D call. This CDR3 region has 13 residues. Germline lookup yields CDR1 SEHNR and CDR2 FQNEAQ (reference sequence). V lost 3 bases and J lost 6, with 12 bases in between. CDR3 loop: CASSLGSTFEQYF. As DNA, the CDR3 is TGTGCCAGCAGCTTGGGCAGCACCTTCGAGCAGTACTTC. The full variable domain, rest sourced from reference TRBV7-9 and TRBJ2-7, is DTGVSQNPRHKITKRGQNVTFRCDPISEHNRLYWYRQTLGQGPEFLTYFQNEAQLEKSRLLSDRFSAERPKGSFSTLEIQRTEQGDSAMYLCASSLGSTFEQYFGPGTRLTVT.

CDR3 in DNA: TGTGCCAGCAGGGGGATCTACAGGGGCGGCACTGAAGCTTTCTTT. It codes for CASRGIYRGGTEAFF. V is TRBV2 and J is TRBJ1-1; 7 bases line up with TRBD1. V shed 6 bases and J 4 bases; nucleotides not matched to a gene: 11. Germline CDR1 reads SNHLY; CDR2 reads FYNNEI. The CDR3 is 15 residues long.

The chain links TRBV5-8 to TRBJ1-2; D call uncertain. Germline V CDR1 and CDR2: SGHTS, YDEGEE. The CDR3 covers 8 residues. V lost 4 bases to trimming and J lost 10 bases, with 2 bases between them. CDR3 DNA sequence: TGTGCCAGCAGCCACTACACCTTC. Amino acids: CASSHYTF.

This clone was detected many times. The chain links TRBV6-5 to TRBJ1-2; the match to TRBD1 covers 9 bases. This CDR3 is built from 14 residues. V was clipped by 7 bases and J by 8 bases; unmatched bases: 11. CDR1 and CDR2 (germline): MNHEY, SVGAGI. The CDR3 sequence: CASTYTGQGSGYTF. The CDR3 region has the DNA TGTGCCAGCACCTATACTGGACAGGGGAGCGGCTACACCTTC.